This is a list of T cell receptor beta chains from one sample in a study of T cell responses to AZD1222 COVID-19 vaccine. This table comes from immunoSEQ multiplex PCR, and its TCRdb copy is limited to in-frame clones, with some not included. The data show 100,000 to 150,000 clones, just over 90% seen once. Sequenced material: peripheral blood, taken on day 0 of AZD1222 vaccination. The receptors come from an adult in good health. CDR3s include the opening cysteine and the closing phenylalanine or tryptophan. The D gene is left open where the match is weak. Size is stated for part of the rows, as once, few or many counts, or as a class when the clone is expanded.

v_gene	j_gene	d_gene	abundance	CDR3nt	CDR3aa
TRBV9	TRBJ1-2	.	.	TGTGCCAGCAGCGTAGGATTACAGGGTGGGGACTATGGCTACACCTTC	CASSVGLQGGDYGYTF
TRBV27	TRBJ1-4	TRBD1	.	TGTGCCAGCAGTCCCTCGACAGGGTGGGGTGAAAAACTGTTTTTT	CASSPSTGWGEKLFF
TRBV5-1	TRBJ2-4	.	once	TGCGCCAGCAGCTTCGGCAGGGGGGGAAACATTCAGTACTTC	CASSFGRGGNIQYF
TRBV5-1	TRBJ2-7	.	.	TGCGCCAGCAGCCCGCTGAGAGCGGACTACGAGCAGTACTTC	CASSPLRADYEQYF
TRBV25-1	TRBJ2-4	.	once	TGTGCCAGCAGTCACCCGGGAACAGGGTTGGACATTCAGTACTTC	CASSHPGTGLDIQYF
TRBV9	TRBJ2-6	TRBD1	.	TGTGCCAGCAGCGGACAGGGGTCCGGGGCCAACGTCCTGACTTTC	CASSGQGSGANVLTF
TRBV5-6	TRBJ2-1	.	.	TGTGCCAGCAGCTTGAAAGGGAGCTACAATGAGCAGTTCTTC	CASSLKGSYNEQFF
TRBV5-1	TRBJ2-2	TRBD2	.	TGCGCCAGCAGCTTGTTCCCCGGACTAGCGGGAGAGGGTACCGGGGAGCTGTTTTTT	CASSLFPGLAGEGTGELFF
TRBV24-1	TRBJ2-7	.	.	TGTGCCCCTACGGGGGACACCTACGAGCAGTACTTC	CAPTGDTYEQYF
TRBV7-3	TRBJ1-6	.	.	TGTGCCAGCAGCCCCCTAATCCCCCAGGAAGCTGATTCACCCCTCCACTTT	CASSPLIPQEADSPLHF
TRBV5-1	TRBJ2-7	.	.	TGCGCCAGCAGCTTGGGTCAAGAGGGTGTAGACGAGCAGTACTTC	CASSLGQEGVDEQYF
TRBV7-8	TRBJ2-7	.	.	TGTGCCAGCAGCTTAGCGTGGGACACCCAGTACTTC	CASSLAWDTQYF
TRBV27	TRBJ1-1	.	.	TGTGCCAGCAGTACCTTACAGGGCGACACTGAAGCTTTCTTT	CASSTLQGDTEAFF
TRBV2	TRBJ2-2	.	once	TGTGCCAGCAGCGAAGGACGTTACGGGGAGCTGTTTTTT	CASSEGRYGELFF
TRBV7-6	TRBJ1-3	.	.	TGTGCCAGCAGCCCAGGCGGACAGAGCTCTGGAAACACCATATATTTT	CASSPGGQSSGNTIYF
TRBV10-3	TRBJ2-1	.	.	TGTGCCATCAGTCCAGCGGAATACTCCTACAATGAGCAGTTCTTC	CAISPAEYSYNEQFF
TRBV15	TRBJ1-5	.	.	TGTGCCACCAGCAGTTTCCTCACAGGGACTCAGCCCCAGCATTTT	CATSSFLTGTQPQHF
TRBV7-2	TRBJ1-6	TRBD1	.	TGTGCCAGCAGCTTCGCAGGCCAGGGGGATTCACCCCTCCACTTT	CASSFAGQGDSPLHF
TRBV6-2/TRBV6-3	TRBJ1-2	TRBD1	.	TGTGCCAGCAGTTCTCCCTTGGACAGGGCCAGCTATGGCTACACCTTC	CASSSPLDRASYGYTF
TRBV7-8	TRBJ1-6	TRBD1	.	TGTGCCAGCAGCTTTCCCATCGGAGGGACAGGTGGCAATTCACCCCTCCACTTT	CASSFPIGGTGGNSPLHF
TRBV5-1	TRBJ1-1	.	.	TGCGCCAGCAGCTTGGAGGCCGTTACCACTGAAGCTTTCTTT	CASSLEAVTTEAFF
TRBV29-1	TRBJ1-2	.	.	TGCAGCGTTGAGGGACAACCCTATGGCTACACCTTC	CSVEGQPYGYTF
TRBV20-1	TRBJ1-1	.	.	TGCAGTGCTAGTAGGACCGAGAACACTGAAGCTTTCTTT	CSASRTENTEAFF
TRBV12-3/TRBV12-4	TRBJ1-1	.	.	TGTGCCAGCAGTTTGGGGGCCCCGAGCGCTTTCTTT	CASSLGAPSAFF
TRBV5-4	TRBJ2-1	.	once	TGTGCCAGCAGCGCCCCGGGGGATGAGCAGTTCTTC	CASSAPGDEQFF
TRBV2	TRBJ2-3	TRBD1	.	TGTGCCAGCAGTAGGGACAGGGGCGAGACAGATACGCAGTATTTT	CASSRDRGETDTQYF
TRBV19	TRBJ2-5	TRBD2	.	TGTGCCAGTAGTATAGGGGCTAGCGGGAGCGGGGAGACCCAGTACTTC	CASSIGASGSGETQYF
TRBV5-4	TRBJ1-1	TRBD1	.	TGTGCCAGCAGCTTGGGACAGGGAGGTGAAGCTTTCTTT	CASSLGQGGEAFF
TRBV6-5	TRBJ2-5	.	.	TGTGCCAGCAGGATAACGTACAGGGCCCCGGAGACCCAGTACTTC	CASRITYRAPETQYF
TRBV11-2	TRBJ2-1	TRBD2	.	TGTGCCAGCAGCTTAGGACTAGCGGGACTCTCCTACAATGAGCAGTTCTTC	CASSLGLAGLSYNEQFF
TRBV27	TRBJ1-5	TRBD1	once	TGTGCCAGCAGTCAGGGGGCTTACCAGCCCCAGCATTTT	CASSQGAYQPQHF
TRBV30	TRBJ1-2	.	.	TGTGCCCGGGGGGTCAACTATGGCTACACCTTC	CARGVNYGYTF
TRBV27	TRBJ2-3	.	.	TGTGCCAGCAGTGCCCATCTTACTAGCACAGATACGCAGTATTTT	CASSAHLTSTDTQYF
TRBV7-6	TRBJ2-7	TRBD1	few	TGTGCCAGCAGCTCCCGTGAGACAGGGTACGAGCAGTACTTC	CASSSRETGYEQYF
TRBV28	TRBJ2-7	TRBD2	.	TGTGCCAGCAGCATAGGGAGGGGACGAGGCCCTTCCTACGAGCAGTACTTC	CASSIGRGRGPSYEQYF
TRBV19	TRBJ2-7	.	once	TGTGCCAGTAGTAGAACCGGGACGGCCTCCTACGAGCAGTACTTC	CASSRTGTASYEQYF
TRBV19	TRBJ1-1	.	once	TGTGCCAGTAGTTCCGAGGACACGAACACTGAAGCTTTCTTT	CASSSEDTNTEAFF
TRBV4-2	TRBJ1-1	.	.	TGTGCCAGCAGCCAGAACCAGGGCTGGGGGACTGAAGCTTTCTTT	CASSQNQGWGTEAFF
TRBV29-1	TRBJ2-3	TRBD2	.	TGCAGCTCTAAACGGACTAGCGGTAGCACAGATACGCAGTATTTT	CSSKRTSGSTDTQYF
TRBV28	TRBJ1-4	TRBD1	.	TGTGCCAGCATGGCCGCCGGGACAGGGTGGGAAAAACTGTTTTTT	CASMAAGTGWEKLFF
TRBV15	TRBJ1-5	.	.	TGTGCCACCAGCGCCGGGACCAATCAGCCCCAGCATTTT	CATSAGTNQPQHF
TRBV7-9	TRBJ1-2	.	.	TGTGCCAGCAGCTTGTCCGGGTCGTATGGCTACACCTTC	CASSLSGSYGYTF
TRBV7-2	TRBJ2-3	.	few	TGTGCCAGCAGCTTAGCGCTCGGTACAGATACGCAGTATTTT	CASSLALGTDTQYF
TRBV29-1	TRBJ2-1	TRBD2	once	TGCAGCGTTCCGCCCAGCGGGGCCTCCAATGAGCAGTTCTTC	CSVPPSGASNEQFF
TRBV29-1	TRBJ1-1	.	.	TGCAGCGTTAGACAGAGTCCCACTGAAGCTTTCTTT	CSVRQSPTEAFF
TRBV3-1/TRBV3-2	TRBJ1-3	TRBD1	.	TGTGCCAGCAGCCGACAGGGGAACTCTGGAAACACCATATATTTT	CASSRQGNSGNTIYF
TRBV6-2/TRBV6-3	TRBJ2-5	TRBD1	.	TGTGCCAGCAGTTACCGGACAGGGGAGATTCACGAGACCCAGTACTTC	CASSYRTGEIHETQYF
TRBV11-2	TRBJ1-4	.	once	TGTGCCAGCAGCCTCGCAGTGGGCGTAGGCGAAAAACTGTTTTTT	CASSLAVGVGEKLFF
TRBV7-2	TRBJ2-5	TRBD2	.	TGTGCCAGCAGCTCTGGACTAGCCGGGGAGACCCAGTACTTC	CASSSGLAGETQYF
TRBV25-1	TRBJ2-1	.	.	TGTGCCAGCAGTGTTCGGAAAAATGAGCAGTTCTTC	CASSVRKNEQFF
TRBV19	TRBJ1-1	.	.	TGTGCCAGTAGTATTCCGACAACAGGAGTGAACACTGAAGCTTTCTTT	CASSIPTTGVNTEAFF
TRBV5-1	TRBJ2-1	.	.	TGCGCCAGCAGCTTGGGGACCGCCTTTGAGCAGTTCTTC	CASSLGTAFEQFF